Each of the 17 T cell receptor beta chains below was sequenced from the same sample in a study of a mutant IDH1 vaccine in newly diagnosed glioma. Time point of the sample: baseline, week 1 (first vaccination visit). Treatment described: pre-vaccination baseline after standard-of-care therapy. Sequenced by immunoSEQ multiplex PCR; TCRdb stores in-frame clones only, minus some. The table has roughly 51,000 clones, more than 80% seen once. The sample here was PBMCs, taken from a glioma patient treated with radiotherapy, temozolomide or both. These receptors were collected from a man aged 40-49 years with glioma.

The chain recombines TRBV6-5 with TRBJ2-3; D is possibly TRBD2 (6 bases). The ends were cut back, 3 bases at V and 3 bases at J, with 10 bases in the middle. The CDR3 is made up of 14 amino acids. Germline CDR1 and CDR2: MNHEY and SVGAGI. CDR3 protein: CASSYRSGTDTQYF. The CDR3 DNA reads TGTGCCAGCAGTTATAGAAGCGGGACAGATACGCAGTATTTT.

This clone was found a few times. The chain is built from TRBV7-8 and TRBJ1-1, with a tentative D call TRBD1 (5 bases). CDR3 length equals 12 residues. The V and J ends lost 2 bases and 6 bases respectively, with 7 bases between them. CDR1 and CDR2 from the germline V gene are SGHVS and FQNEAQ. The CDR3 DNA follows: TGTGCCAGCAGCTTACCAGGGTCTGAAGCTTTCTTT. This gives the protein CASSLPGSEAFF. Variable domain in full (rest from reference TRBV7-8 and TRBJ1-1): GAGVSQSPRYKVAKRGQDVALRCDPISGHVSLFWYQQALGQGPEFLTYFQNEAQLDKSGLPSDRFFAERPEGSVSTLKIQRTQQEDSAVYLCASSLPGSEAFFGQGTRLTVV.

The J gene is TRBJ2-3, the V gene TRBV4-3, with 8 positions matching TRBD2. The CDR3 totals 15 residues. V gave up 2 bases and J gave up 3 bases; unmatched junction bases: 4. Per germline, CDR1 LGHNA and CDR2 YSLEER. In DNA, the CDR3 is TGCGCCAGCAGCCAACAAAGCGGGAGAACAGATACGCAGTATTTT. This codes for CASSQQSGRTDTQYF.

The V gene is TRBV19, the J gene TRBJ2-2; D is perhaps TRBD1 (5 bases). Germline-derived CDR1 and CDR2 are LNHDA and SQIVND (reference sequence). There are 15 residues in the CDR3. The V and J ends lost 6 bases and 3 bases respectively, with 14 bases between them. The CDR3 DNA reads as TGTGCCAGTAGCAATAAACCCAGGGACACCGGGGAGCTGTTTTTT. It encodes CASSNKPRDTGELFF. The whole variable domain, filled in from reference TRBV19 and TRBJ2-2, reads DGGITQSPKYLFRKEGQNVTLSCEQNLNHDAMYWYRQDPGQGLRLIYYSQIVNDFQKGDIAEGYSVSREKKESFPLTVTSAQKNPTAFYLCASSNKPRDTGELFFGEGSRLTVL.

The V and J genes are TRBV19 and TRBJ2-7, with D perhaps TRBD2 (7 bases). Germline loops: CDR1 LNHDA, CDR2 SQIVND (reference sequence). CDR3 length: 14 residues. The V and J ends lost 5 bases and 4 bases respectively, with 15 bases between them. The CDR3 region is CASSVQRGHYEQYF. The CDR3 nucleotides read TGTGCCAGTAGTGTCCAGCGGGGACATTACGAGCAGTACTTC.

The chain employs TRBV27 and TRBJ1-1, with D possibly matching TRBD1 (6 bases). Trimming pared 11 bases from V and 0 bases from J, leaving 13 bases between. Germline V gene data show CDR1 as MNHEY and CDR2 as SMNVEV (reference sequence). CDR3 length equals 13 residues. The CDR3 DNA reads TGTGCCTCGCAGGGGTACATGAACACTGAAGCTTTCTTT. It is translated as CASQGYMNTEAFF.

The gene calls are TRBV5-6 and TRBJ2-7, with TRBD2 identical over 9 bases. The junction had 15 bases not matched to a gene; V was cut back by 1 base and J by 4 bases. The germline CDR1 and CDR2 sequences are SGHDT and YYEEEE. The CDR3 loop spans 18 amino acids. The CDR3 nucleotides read TGTGCCAGCAGCTTGTTTGGGAGTAAGGCGGGAGGGGGTTACGAGCAGTACTTC. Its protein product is CASSLFGSKAGGGYEQYF.

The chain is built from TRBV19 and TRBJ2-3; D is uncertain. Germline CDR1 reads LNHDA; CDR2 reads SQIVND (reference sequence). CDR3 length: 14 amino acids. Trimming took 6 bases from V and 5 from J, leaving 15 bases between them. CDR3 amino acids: CASRSRASRDTQYF. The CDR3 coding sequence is TGTGCCAGTAGGTCAAGGGCCAGTAGAGATACGCAGTATTTT. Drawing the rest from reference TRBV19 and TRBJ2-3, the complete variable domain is DGGITQSPKYLFRKEGQNVTLSCEQNLNHDAMYWYRQDPGQGLRLIYYSQIVNDFQKGDIAEGYSVSREKKESFPLTVTSAQKNPTAFYLCASRSRASRDTQYFGPGTRLTVL.

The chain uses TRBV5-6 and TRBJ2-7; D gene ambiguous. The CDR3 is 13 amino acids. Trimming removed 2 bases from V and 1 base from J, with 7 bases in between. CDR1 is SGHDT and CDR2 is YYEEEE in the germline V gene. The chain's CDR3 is CASSLRVSYEQYF. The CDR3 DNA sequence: TGTGCCAGCAGCTTACGGGTGTCCTACGAGCAGTACTTC.

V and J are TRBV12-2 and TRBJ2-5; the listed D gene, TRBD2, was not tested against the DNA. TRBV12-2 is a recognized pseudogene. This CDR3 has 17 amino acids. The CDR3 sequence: CASRSRGDRLAGETQYF. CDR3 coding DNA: TGTGCAAGTCGCTCACGTGGGGATCGACTAGCGGGAGAGACCCAGTACTTC.

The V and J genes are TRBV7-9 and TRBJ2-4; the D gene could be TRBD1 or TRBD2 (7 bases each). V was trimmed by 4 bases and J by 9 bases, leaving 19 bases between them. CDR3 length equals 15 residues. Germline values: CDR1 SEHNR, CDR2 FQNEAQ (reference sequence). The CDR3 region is CASSSAGGGGGIQYF. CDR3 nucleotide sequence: TGTGCCAGCAGCTCTGCAGGGGGGGGAGGAGGCATTCAGTACTTC.

The CDR3 protein is CASSPPDGIYGNTIYF. The CDR3 nucleotides read TGTGCCAGCTCACCACCGGATGGAATCTATGGAAACACCATATATTTT. The chain is built from TRBV18 and TRBJ1-3, with D uncertain. The length of the CDR3 is 16 residues. Between the trimmed V and J ends, which lost 0 bases and 3 bases, there was a span of 12 bases. Germline assignment: CDR1 KGHSH and CDR2 LQKENI.

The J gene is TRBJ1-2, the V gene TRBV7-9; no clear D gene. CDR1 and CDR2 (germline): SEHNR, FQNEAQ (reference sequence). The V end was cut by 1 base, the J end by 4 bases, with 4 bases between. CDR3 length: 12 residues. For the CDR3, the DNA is TGTGCCAGCAGCTTAGGAGGCTATGGCTACACCTTC. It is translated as CASSLGGYGYTF.

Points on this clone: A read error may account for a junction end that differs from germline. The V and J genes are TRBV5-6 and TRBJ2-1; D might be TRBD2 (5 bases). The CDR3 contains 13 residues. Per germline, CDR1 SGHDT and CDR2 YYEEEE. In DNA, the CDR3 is TGTGCCAGCAGGCACCCGAGGGCCCCCCACTTGGTCTTC. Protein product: CASRHPRAPHLVF.

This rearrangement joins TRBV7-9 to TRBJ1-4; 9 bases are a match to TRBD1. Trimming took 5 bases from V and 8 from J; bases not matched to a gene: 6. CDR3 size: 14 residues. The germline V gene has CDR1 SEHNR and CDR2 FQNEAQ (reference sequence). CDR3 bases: TGTGCCAGCAGCCCCGGACAGGGGAAGGAAAAACTGTTTTTT. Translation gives CASSPGQGKEKLFF.

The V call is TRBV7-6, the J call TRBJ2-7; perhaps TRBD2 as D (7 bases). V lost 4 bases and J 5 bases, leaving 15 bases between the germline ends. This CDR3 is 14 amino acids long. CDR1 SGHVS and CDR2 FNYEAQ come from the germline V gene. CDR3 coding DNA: TGTGCCAGCAGCTGGAGGGGGGGAAGCGACGAGCAGTACTTC. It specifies CASSWRGGSDEQYF.

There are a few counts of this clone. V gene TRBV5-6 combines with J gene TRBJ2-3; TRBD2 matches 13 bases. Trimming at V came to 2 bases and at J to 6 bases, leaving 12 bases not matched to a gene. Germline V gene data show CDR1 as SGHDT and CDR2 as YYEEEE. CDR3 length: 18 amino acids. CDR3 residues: CASSFTSGRARLLDTQYF. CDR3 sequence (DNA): TGTGCCAGCAGCTTTACTAGCGGGAGGGCCAGATTGCTTGATACGCAGTATTTT.